The 9 T cell receptor beta chains below come from one sample, sequenced in a study of CD8 T cells in ankylosing spondylitis. In TCRdb, the 5' RACE reads were re-called with MiXCR into one record per CDR3 protein. The table has some 250,000 distinct CDR3 sequences, approximately 9% seen once; the top ten hold around 7%. Sequencing input: blood, either unsorted or a sorted T cell fraction (not recorded which). These receptors all stem from a male donor with ankylosing spondylitis or in good health (not recorded which).

The table lists this clonotype with a few counts. The V call is TRBV20-1, the J call TRBJ2-1, with TRBD2 identical over 7 bases. The CDR3 sequence is 15 residues long. Germline CDR1 reads DFQATT; CDR2 reads SNEGSKA (reference sequence). The V and J ends lost 5 bases and 1 base, in that order; junction bases with no gene match: 8. The CDR3 region is CSAPRLAGSYNEQFF. The CDR3 bases are TGCAGTGCTCCTAGACTAGCAGGGTCCTACAATGAGCAGTTCTTC.

This clonotype was observed many times. DNA of the CDR3: TGTGCCAGCAGTAGACTCGGGACAGCCTACGAGCAGTACTTC. Translated, it gives CASSRLGTAYEQYF. V is TRBV25-1 and J is TRBJ2-7; 7 bases fit TRBD1. Trimming cost V 5 bases and J 2 bases; bases outside gene matches: 6. Germline CDR1 MGHDK, CDR2 SYGVNS. The CDR3 extends over 14 amino acids.

V is TRBV3-1 and J is TRBJ2-4; D is unclear. The length of the CDR3 is 15 residues. Germline loops: CDR1 LGHDT, CDR2 YNNKEL (reference sequence). Trimming cost V 3 bases and J 0 bases, with 9 bases left between them. The CDR3 DNA reads TGTGCCAGCAGCCAGGGTGACGTAGCCAAAAACATTCAGTACTTC. This sequence encodes CASSQGDVAKNIQYF.

This clonotype has at least ten counts. The chain employs TRBV5-1 and TRBJ2-7; 7 positions agree with TRBD1. Losses at the gene ends were 2 bases for V and 5 bases for J; bases not matched to a gene: 10. There are 15 residues in the CDR3. Germline values: CDR1 SGHRS, CDR2 YFSETQ. The CDR3 region has the DNA TGCGCCAGCAGCTTACGCATGGGACAGTACCACGAGCAGTACTTC. Protein product: CASSLRMGQYHEQYF.

Of note for this clonotype: Its ends do not fully match the called genes, so a read error is possible. The gene calls are TRBV6-2 or TRBV6-3 and TRBJ1-5, with D uncertain. Germline values: CDR1 MNHEY, CDR2 SVGEGT. The CDR3 has 15 residues. This chain's CDR3 is CASSPGQAINQPHYF. The CDR3 nucleotides read TGTGCCAGCAGTCCTGGGCAGGCGATAAATCAGCCCCATTATTTT.

This clonotype was counted ten times or more. V is TRBV12-3 or TRBV12-4 and J is TRBJ1-5; no clear D. The CDR3 is made up of 16 amino acids. V dropped 3 bases and J dropped 0 bases, with 12 bases sitting between them. CDR3 nucleotide sequence: TGTGCCAGCAGTTTGCTCTCACGGGGTAGCAATCAGCCCCAGCATTTT. This gives the protein CASSLLSRGSNQPQHF.

Note on this clonotype: A much larger clonotype is one base distant, so this may be a read error. The V call is TRBV27, the J call TRBJ1-4; D possibly corresponds to TRBD1 (5 bases). V lost 1 base, J lost 8 bases, and 11 bases lay in between. In germline, CDR1 is MNHEY, CDR2 SMNVEV (reference sequence). The CDR3 is 14 amino acids. Written as DNA, the CDR3 is TGTGCCAGCAGTTTATTGCAGGGCCGGGAAAAACTGTTTTTT. This translates into CASSLLQGREKLFF.

In its sample, this clonotype was seen a few times. The V gene is TRBV7-8, the J gene TRBJ2-2, with 13 bases lining up with TRBD2. Trimming cost V 5 bases and J 6 bases; bases outside gene matches: 3. The CDR3 extends over 15 amino acids. Germline values: CDR1 SGHVS, CDR2 FQNEAQ. The DNA for the CDR3 is TGTGCCAGCAGCCGAACTAGCGGGAGGGCCGGGGAGCTGTTTTTT. Amino acid sequence: CASSRTSGRAGELFF.

This clonotype has a count of ten or more. The V gene is TRBV2, the J gene TRBJ2-6, with a tentative D call TRBD1 (5 bases). The V and J ends lost 4 bases and 7 bases respectively, with 14 bases between them. Germline V gene data show CDR1 as SNHLY and CDR2 as FYNNEI. The CDR3 is 15 amino acids. The CDR3 region is CASSAYLTEANVLTF. For the CDR3, the DNA is TGTGCCAGCAGTGCCTATCTGACAGAAGCCAACGTCCTGACTTTC.